Listed below are T cell receptor beta chains from one sample, sequenced in a study of blood T cell repertoires in COVID-19. Sequencing was performed with immunoSEQ multiplex PCR; in TCRdb, only in-frame clones are kept and a portion is missing. This sample has approximately 390,000 clones, with about 87% found just once. Sequencing was carried out using PBMCs or T cells enriched from blood (not recorded which). All receptors come from a woman in her forties or fifties who had recovered from COVID-19. Each CDR3 is given with its conserved first and last residue. The D gene is left open where the match is weak. Rows give clone size only sometimes, using once, few, many, or a class for an expanded clone.

V	size	J	D	CDR3	DNA
TRBV5-1	once	TRBJ2-3	-	CASSLAVVGTDTQYF	TGCGCCAGCAGCTTGGCCGTAGTCGGGACAGATACGCAGTATTTT
TRBV30	-	TRBJ1-4	-	CAWSSTGPAKLFF	TGTGCCTGGAGTAGTACAGGGCCAGCAAAACTGTTTTTT
TRBV28	-	TRBJ2-5	-	CASSYRVGEETQYF	TGTGCCAGCAGTTACCGGGTAGGGGAAGAGACCCAGTACTTC
TRBV3-1/TRBV3-2	-	TRBJ2-2	-	CASSHELVHTGELFF	TGTGCCAGCAGCCACGAGCTAGTCCACACCGGGGAGCTGTTTTTT
TRBV18	-	TRBJ2-3	TRBD1	CASSPGQGASDTQYF	TGTGCCAGCTCACCAGGACAGGGGGCTTCAGATACGCAGTATTTT
TRBV15	-	TRBJ1-2	-	CATSRENSYGYTF	TGTGCCACCAGCAGAGAAAACAGCTATGGCTACACCTTC
TRBV4-3	-	TRBJ2-2	-	CASSQSNRGGSGELFF	TGCGCCAGCAGCCAATCCAACAGGGGGGGGTCCGGGGAGCTGTTTTTT
TRBV25-1	once	TRBJ1-1	-	CASRGARLGNTEAFF	TGTGCCAGCAGAGGGGCCCGTTTGGGGAACACTGAAGCTTTCTTT
TRBV2	-	TRBJ1-4	-	CASRGLNEKLFF	TGTGCCAGTCGAGGACTTAATGAAAAACTGTTTTTT
TRBV15	-	TRBJ2-2	TRBD2	CATSRPLAGGTAGELFF	TGTGCCACCAGCCGTCCTTTAGCGGGGGGGACTGCCGGGGAGCTGTTTTTT
TRBV6-2/TRBV6-3	-	TRBJ1-1	TRBD1	CASSKPGPGGLSWHTEAFF	TGTGCCAGCAGCAAACCGGGGCCAGGGGGACTTTCCTGGCACACTGAAGCTTTCTTT
TRBV27	-	TRBJ2-2	-	CASSVAVVTGELFF	TGTGCCAGCAGTGTTGCGGTAGTCACCGGGGAGCTGTTTTTT
TRBV6-5	-	TRBJ1-1	-	CASTPTGRNTEAFF	TGTGCCAGCACCCCCACAGGGCGGAACACTGAAGCTTTCTTT
TRBV3-1/TRBV3-2	few	TRBJ2-3	-	CASSPGEVSTDTQYF	TGTGCCAGCAGCCCTGGGGAGGTTAGCACAGATACGCAGTATTTT
TRBV6-5	-	TRBJ2-6	TRBD1	CASSTDRAGANVLTF	TGTGCCAGCAGTACCGACAGGGCGGGGGCCAACGTCCTGACTTTC
TRBV7-9	-	TRBJ1-2	TRBD1	CASSHDRGDGYTF	TGTGCCAGCAGCCACGACAGGGGAGATGGCTACACCTTC
TRBV7-9	-	TRBJ1-2	TRBD1	CASSSGGFGYTF	TGTGCCAGCAGCTCAGGGGGGTTTGGCTACACCTTC
TRBV13	-	TRBJ1-2	-	CASSFFRGGYGYTF	TGTGCCAGCAGCTTTTTTCGGGGGGGCTATGGCTACACCTTC
TRBV2	-	TRBJ2-1	TRBD1	CASRKDRDEQFF	TGTGCCAGCAGAAAAGACAGGGATGAGCAGTTCTTC
TRBV2	-	TRBJ1-1	TRBD1	CASSRQGNGNTEAFF	TGTGCCAGCAGTCGACAGGGGAATGGGAACACTGAAGCTTTCTTT
TRBV7-9	-	TRBJ2-7	TRBD2	CASGASGGVEQYF	TGTGCCAGCGGGGCTAGCGGGGGGGTCGAGCAGTACTTC
TRBV7-6	-	TRBJ2-1	TRBD1	CASSPGTGGLGQFF	TGTGCCAGCAGTCCGGGGACAGGGGGATTGGGGCAGTTCTTC
TRBV28	-	TRBJ1-5	-	CASSLGGQPQHF	TGTGCCAGCAGTTTGGGGGGACAGCCCCAGCATTTT
TRBV4-1	-	TRBJ2-3	-	CASSQGIRDHYTQYF	TGCGCCAGCAGCCAAGGAATCCGGGATCATTATACGCAGTATTTT
TRBV5-1	-	TRBJ2-2	-	CASKYEVIGELFF	TGCGCCAGCAAATATGAGGTGATCGGGGAGCTGTTTTTT
TRBV7-9	-	TRBJ1-2	TRBD1	CASSLGGQGAGYGYTF	TGTGCCAGCAGCTTAGGTGGGCAGGGGGCTGGATATGGCTACACCTTC
TRBV6-2/TRBV6-3	-	TRBJ2-2	-	CASSYPWNTGELFF	TGTGCCAGCAGTTACCCGTGGAACACCGGGGAGCTGTTTTTT
TRBV28	-	TRBJ2-2	-	CASGLGADTGELFF	TGTGCCAGTGGTCTGGGGGCCGACACCGGGGAGCTGTTTTTT
TRBV30	-	TRBJ1-6	-	CAWSTGKTLRSPLHF	TGTGCCTGGAGTACAGGGAAGACTCTTCGTTCACCCCTCCACTTT
TRBV2	-	TRBJ1-6	-	CASRDTDWTVSPLHF	TGTGCCAGCAGGGACACTGACTGGACAGTCTCACCCCTCCACTTT
TRBV29-1	-	TRBJ2-2	-	CSVRQWNTGELFF	TGCAGCGTCAGACAGTGGAACACCGGGGAGCTGTTTTTT